One sample yielded the 12 T cell receptor beta chains listed below, sequenced in a study of CD8+ T cells in alopecia areata (dated by TCRdb to the late 2010s). The method was the immunoSEQ multiplex PCR assay. RNA was extracted from all samples and reverse transcribed into cDNA, which served as template for TCR sequencing. TCRdb retrieved this table from immuneACCESS and kept in-frame rearrangements only. Not all clones are present; in checked studies, unresolved V genes account for under half, and no reason is known for the remainder. The data for this sample show roughly 120,000 clones, each detected more than once. Clones ranked in the top ten supply about 19% of the sample. The sequenced sample was lesional skin. Receptors were obtained from a C3H/HeJ mouse with alopecia areata. Mice from this strain have the MHC haplotype H2-k.

This clone was recorded a few times. The gene names given are mouse names. Sequencing ends 4 residues short of the CDR3 end; the germline J gene provides the rest. The genes are TRBV13-3 and TRBJ1-4; 9 bases are shared with TRBD1. In germline, CDR1 is NNHDY, CDR2 SYVADS. V shed 9 bases and J 3 bases; nucleotides not matched to a gene: 6. The CDR3 length is 14 residues. Partial CDR3 DNA: TGTGCCACCTCGACAGGGGGGCCCAACGAA. Its translation is CATSTGGPNE. The entire CDR3 protein is CATSTGGPNERLFF.

This clone appeared a few times. Gene names and germline refer to mouse. Read data end 4 residues before the CDR3 end; the end is taken from the germline J gene. The rearrangement joins TRBV13-3 to TRBJ2-3, with 8 bases that match TRBD1. With V trimmed by 3 bases and J by 0 bases, 9 bases remained unmatched. From germline, CDR1 is NNHDY and CDR2 SYVADS. This CDR3 has 17 residues. The part of the CDR3 DNA that was read is TGTGCCAGCAGTGTGAACGGAGACAGGGGAAGTGCAGAA. This codes for CASSVNGDRGSAE. The whole CDR3 reads CASSVNGDRGSAETLYF.

This clone was recorded many times. Germline and genes here are mouse. The sequence runs out 4 residues before the end of the CDR3; the remainder is reconstructed from the germline J gene. This rearrangement joins TRBV1 to TRBJ2-3; D is perhaps TRBD2 (7 bases). CDR1 is NSQYPW, CDR2 LRSPGD, per germline (reference sequence). Deletions cut 0 bases from V and 3 bases from J, with 13 bases between. CDR3 length equals 16 residues. CDR3 sequence reads: CTCSADRGARAETLYF. CDR3 bases read: TGCACCTGCAGTGCAGATCGGGGGGCGCGGGCAGAA. The full variable domain, in which reference TRBV1 and TRBJ2-3 provide the parts outside the CDR3, is VTLLEQNPRWRLVPRGQAVNLRCILKNSQYPWMSWYQQDLQKQLQWLFTLRSPGDKEVKSLPGADYLATRVTDTELRLQVANMSQGRTLYCTCSADRGARAETLYFGSGTRLTVL.

Concerning this clone itself: Germline and genes here are mouse. The DNA ends 4 residues before the CDR3 does, and the rest of the CDR3 is filled in from the germline J gene. The rearrangement uses TRBV13-3 and TRBJ2-7, with 10 bases lining up with TRBD2. This CDR3 has 14 amino acids. The germline V gene has CDR1 NNHDY and CDR2 SYVADS. The CDR3 loop is CASRAHWGGYEQYF. The DNA read from the CDR3 is TGTGCCAGCAGGGCCCACTGGGGGGGTTAT.

This clone came up many times. The genes are named according to mouse. The read halts 4 residues ahead of the CDR3 end, with the missing end drawn from the germline J gene. This sequence joins TRBV13-3 and TRBJ2-4; TRBD2 agrees at 8 bases. The CDR3 is 14 amino acids. V lost 7 bases, J lost 0 bases, and 4 bases stayed unmatched. Germline values: CDR1 NNHDY, CDR2 SYVADS. The CDR3 loop reads CASRDWTSQNTLYF. Incomplete CDR3 DNA: TGTGCCAGCCGGGACTGGACTAGTCAAAAC.

Concerning this clone: Genes and germline come from the mouse. The CDR3 end lies 4 residues beyond the end of the read and is filled in from the germline J gene. This chain uses TRBV31 with TRBJ2-3; 9 nucleotides align to TRBD2. J gave up 3 bases and V 1 base, and 5 bases lay outside the gene matches. The CDR3 totals 15 residues. CDR1 and CDR2 (germline): GKSSPN, SITVG. The sequenced part of the CDR3 DNA is TGTGCCTGGAGTCCAACTGGGGGGAGCGCAGAA. This sequence encodes CAWSPTGGSAE. The complete CDR3 protein is CAWSPTGGSAETLYF.

The table lists this clone with a few counts. Gene and germline names: mouse. The DNA ends 4 residues before the CDR3 does, and the rest of the CDR3 is filled in from the germline J gene. The gene calls are TRBV13-2 and TRBJ1-2; 9 nucleotides match TRBD1. V gave up 0 bases and J gave up 3 bases; unmatched junction bases: 3. Germline CDR1 and CDR2: NNHNN and SYGAGS (reference sequence). This CDR3 region has 15 residues. The CDR3 DNA, read in part, is TGTGCCAGCGGTGATGCGAGACAGGGGGACTCC. This encodes CASGDARQGDS. The whole CDR3 sequence is CASGDARQGDSDYTF.

In the case of this clone: Gene names are the mouse ones. The read terminates 4 residues ahead of where the CDR3 ends, so the germline J gene completes it. This rearrangement joins TRBV13-3 to TRBJ2-1; TRBD1 might be the D (5 bases). CDR3 length equals 13 residues. V dropped 6 bases and J dropped 0 bases, with 7 bases sitting between them. Germline lookup yields CDR1 NNHDY and CDR2 SYVADS. CDR3 DNA (partial): TGTGCCAGCACAGGGCCTAACTATGCT. This translates into CASTGPNYA. The whole CDR3 protein reads CASTGPNYAEQFF.

This clone was detected only a few times. Gene names and germline refer to mouse. The CDR3 goes on 4 residues after the read ends, and that part is filled in from the germline J gene. The chain joins TRBV29 to TRBJ1-2; TRBD1 agrees at 8 bases. CDR3 length: 14 amino acids. CDR1 is MSHET and CDR2 is SYDVDS in the germline V gene. The V and J ends lost 5 bases and 2 bases, in that order; junction bases with no gene match: 4. The covered CDR3 bases are TGTGCTAGCAGTCCGCAGGGGGCGAACTCC. Encoded protein: CASSPQGANS. The full CDR3 sequence reads CASSPQGANSDYTF.

This clone was counted between two and nine times. Mouse germline and gene names are used. The read ends 4 residues before the CDR3 terminus; that terminus is restored from the germline J gene. The genes are TRBV13-3 and TRBJ1-1; no clear D. The length of the CDR3 is 13 residues. Germline lookup yields CDR1 NNHDY and CDR2 SYVADS. This CDR3 is CASSDWVRTEVFF. Incomplete CDR3 DNA: TGTGCCAGCAGTGATTGGGTGAGGACA.

A few counts support this clone. Gene labels here are mouse ones. The CDR3 loop is CASSDAGTGGRQDTQYF. The sequenced part of the CDR3 DNA is TGTGCCAGCAGTGATGCGGGGACAGGGGGACGTCAAGAC. The genes are TRBV13-3 and TRBJ2-5; TRBD1 matches 11 bases. The read gets to within 4 residues of the CDR3 end, and the germline J gene fills in the rest. The junction had 6 bases not matched to a gene; V was cut back by 0 bases and J by 3 bases. The CDR3 totals 17 residues. Germline CDR1 is NNHDY and CDR2 is SYVADS.

As concerns this clone: Gene names are the mouse ones. The read is 4 residues too short to cover the CDR3 end, so that end is filled in from the germline J gene. V and J are TRBV17 and TRBJ2-3, with TRBD2 matching 7 bases. This CDR3 region has 14 residues. Germline V gene lookup returns CDR1 MNHDT and CDR2 YYDKIL. V was clipped by 4 bases and J by 1 base; unmatched bases: 2. Incomplete CDR3 DNA: TGTGCTAGCAGTACTGGGGGAGGTGCAGAA. It encodes CASSTGGGAE. The whole CDR3 region reads CASSTGGGAETLYF.